This paragraph covers one T cell receptor (beta chain) sequence. The record originates from a study of blood T cell repertoires in COVID-19. Some clones are missing from TCRdb's copy, which holds only in-frame ones; the method was immunoSEQ multiplex PCR. The sample carries more than 300,000 clones, less than 90% recorded once. The V gene's germline CDR1 is LNHDA and CDR2 SQIVND (reference sequence). J was trimmed by 4 bases and V by 5 bases; bases with no gene match: 10. The CDR3 has 16 amino acids. Sequenced sample: PBMCs or T cells enriched from blood (not recorded which). The receptor's source is a woman between 45 and 65 years old who had recovered from COVID-19. The chain is built from TRBV19 and TRBJ2-1; 8 nucleotides agree with TRBD2. CDR3 sequence reads: CASSRVPGGTYNEQFF. DNA of the CDR3: TGTGCCAGTAGTCGGGTCCCGGGGGGGACTTACAATGAGCAGTTCTTC.